The source of this T cell receptor beta chain is a study of blood T cell repertoires in COVID-19. Study context: Spain, Italy and the United States supplied samples that represented acute and convalescent COVID-19. PBMCs, B-cell-depleted T cells, or T cells provided the cDNA or gDNA that made up the material.

The V gene lost 2 bases and the J gene lost 1 base, with 6 bases spanning the gap. CDR1 is MGHRA, CDR2 YSYEKL, per germline. This CDR3 region has 14 residues. Original handling: Estimated nucleated cell counts came from reference gene primer amplification. Profiled with immunoSEQ multiplex PCR; TCRdb holds only in-frame clones, not every one. V and J calls and clone size are given by that table; D and trimming were obtained from the DNA. Here the sample spans tens of thousands of clones, about 86% being singletons. This TCR was sampled from a woman in her sixties or seventies with acute or convalescent COVID-19. The rearrangement uses TRBV4-1 and TRBJ1-3, with D tentatively TRBD1 (5 bases). Sequencing input: peripheral blood. CDR3 region: CASSQQGSGNTIYF. CDR3 in DNA: TGCGCCAGCAGCCAACAGGGTTCTGGAAACACCATATATTTT.